Each of the 17 T cell receptor beta chains below was sequenced from the same sample in a study of T-cell reconstitution after alpha-beta-depleted transplantation in children. It was with unique molecular identifiers that the TCRbeta library was prepared. TCRdb processed the PCR reads anew with MiXCR; each CDR3 protein has one entry. This repertoire shows a few hundred thousand distinct CDR3 sequences, about a sixth found once; its top ten account for less than 30%. Sequenced material: PBMCs, mostly from graft donor cells, taken 360 days after TCRalphabeta/CD19-depleted stem cell transplant. The source is a boy under three years old who had a stem cell transplant for Wiskott-Aldrich syndrome, so the T cells may come from the graft donor.

This clonotype appeared many times. This CDR3 reads CASSKAKGGRGSEDTQYF. The CDR3 DNA reads TGTGCCAGCAGCAAAGCTAAGGGCGGGAGAGGTTCGGAAGATACGCAGTATTTT. The chain couples TRBV21-1 to TRBJ2-3; the table gives TRBD2 as D, unverified against the DNA. TRBV21-1 is tagged as a pseudogene. CDR3 length equals 18 residues.

Many counts were recorded for this clonotype. The gene calls are TRBV29-1 and TRBJ1-2; D unclear. CDR1 and CDR2 (germline): SQVTM, ANQGSEA. The CDR3 extends over 10 amino acids. V was cut by 4 bases and J by 6 bases, with 6 bases left in between. The CDR3 here is CSVAGNGYTF. The CDR3 DNA sequence: TGCAGCGTTGCCGGTAATGGCTACACCTTC.

There are a few counts of this clonotype. The gene calls are TRBV18 and TRBJ2-1, with D tentatively TRBD1 (5 bases). V lost 1 base and J lost 4, with 14 bases in between. This CDR3 contains 16 residues. Germline assignment: CDR1 KGHSH and CDR2 LQKENI. The CDR3 loop reads CASSPLSTALYNEQFF. The CDR3 DNA is TGTGCCAGCTCACCACTCTCGACAGCCTTATACAATGAGCAGTTCTTC.

Many counts were recorded for this clonotype. One junction end does not reproduce the germline sequence, and a read error may be involved. The rearrangement uses TRBV5-1 and TRBJ2-7, with TRBD1 matching 10 bases. This CDR3 has 14 residues. The germline CDR1 and CDR2 sequences are SGHRS and YFSETQ. CDR3 sequence: CASSLGQGAYEQYF. CDR3 nucleotide sequence: TGTGCCAGCAGCCTCGGACAGGGGGCCTACGAGCAGTACTTC.

In its sample, this clonotype was seen a few times. The CDR3 coding sequence is TGCGCCAGCAGCTTCCGAGGGGGGACTAGCCCGAACACCGGGGAGCTGTTTTTT. This gives the protein CASSFRGGTSPNTGELFF. The genes are TRBV4-1 and TRBJ2-2; 9 bases map to TRBD2. With 5 bases clipped from V and 0 bases from J, the junction kept 10 bases outside the gene matches. This CDR3 spans 18 amino acids. CDR1 MGHRA and CDR2 YSYEKL come from the germline V gene.

This clonotype showed up just a few times. V gene TRBV20-1 combines with J gene TRBJ2-4; TRBD2 matches at 7 bases. The junction had 5 bases not matched to a gene; V was cut back by 3 bases and J by 9 bases. Germline V gene sequence: CDR1 DFQATT, CDR2 SNEGSKA (reference sequence). The CDR3 extends over 12 amino acids. The CDR3 DNA reads TGCAGTGCTAGTGGGAGGGGTGGCATTCAGTACTTC. Its translation: CSASGRGGIQYF.

This clonotype was seen a handful of times. This sequence joins TRBV3-1 and TRBJ2-7; either TRBD1 or TRBD2 may supply D (5 bases each). Germline-derived CDR1 and CDR2 are LGHDT and YNNKEL (reference sequence). There are 15 residues in the CDR3. With 0 bases removed from V and 6 bases from J, the gap between germline ends came to 15 bases. CDR3 sequence: CASSQDGDQRGEQYF. For the CDR3, the DNA is TGTGCCAGCAGCCAAGATGGGGACCAGAGGGGCGAGCAGTACTTC.

V is TRBV5-1 and J is TRBJ1-5; no firm D call. The CDR3 contains 14 residues. CDR1 SGHRS and CDR2 YFSETQ come from the germline V gene. V was trimmed by 0 bases and J by 7 bases, leaving 11 bases between them. CDR3 region: CASSLEGFGQPQHF. The CDR3 region has the DNA TGCGCCAGCAGCTTGGAGGGCTTCGGACAGCCCCAGCATTTT.

This clonotype has only a few counts. The chain employs TRBV4-3 and TRBJ2-7, with a possible D match to TRBD2 (5 bases). This CDR3 contains 19 residues. Germline CDR1 LGHNA, CDR2 YSLEER. Trimming pared 0 bases from V and 2 bases from J, leaving 23 bases between. The CDR3 DNA reads as TGCGCCAGCAGCCAAGAGGCAGAAGCGCATGGACTTTTACCCTACGAGCAGTACTTC. Translation: CASSQEAEAHGLLPYEQYF.

This clonotype was detected ten times or more. The V and J genes are TRBV6-2 or TRBV6-3 and TRBJ2-7; D gene unclear. The CDR3 is 13 residues long. CDR1 and CDR2 (germline): MNHEY, SVGEGT. Trimming left V 6 bases short and J 3 bases short, with 12 bases between. The CDR3 sequence: CASRRAMGYEQYF. The DNA for the CDR3 is TGTGCCAGCAGAAGGGCTATGGGCTACGAGCAGTACTTC.

This clonotype was observed a few times. The rearrangement uses TRBV5-1 and TRBJ2-1; the D is unclear. The CDR3 is made up of 12 amino acids. Germline V gene sequence: CDR1 SGHRS, CDR2 YFSETQ. The germline V and J ends were trimmed by 5 bases and 7 bases, with 10 bases remaining between them. The CDR3 loop is CASRSSYNEQFF. The CDR3 bases are TGCGCCAGCAGATCCTCGTATAATGAGCAGTTCTTC.

This chain links TRBV20-1 with TRBJ2-1; D call uncertain. Trimming cost V 2 bases and J 0 bases, with 11 bases left between them. The CDR3 totals 15 residues. Germline CDR1 DFQATT, CDR2 SNEGSKA (reference sequence). CDR3 sequence (DNA): TGCAGTGCTAGAACGGCTGGCCGCTCCTACAATGAGCAGTTCTTC. Its translation is CSARTAGRSYNEQFF.

This clonotype was detected only a few times. This chain joins TRBV6-6 and TRBJ2-2; D might be TRBD2 (5 bases). From germline, CDR1 is MNHNY and CDR2 SVGAGI (reference sequence). There are 13 residues in the CDR3. V was trimmed by 5 bases and J by 3 bases, leaving 7 bases between them. The CDR3: CASSTRDTGELFF. In DNA form, the CDR3 reads TGTGCCAGCAGTACTAGGGACACCGGGGAGCTGTTTTTT.

The genes are TRBV5-1 and TRBJ2-1; 9 bases fit TRBD1. Trimming removed 4 bases from V and 6 bases from J; junction bases left unmatched: 8. This CDR3 contains 15 residues. Looked up from germline, CDR1 is SGHRS and CDR2 is YFSETQ. The CDR3 loop reads CASSPGQGTSNEQFF. CDR3 nucleotides: TGCGCCAGCAGCCCGGGACAGGGTACGTCCAATGAGCAGTTCTTC.

This clonotype was observed a few times. The chain has TRBV15 and TRBJ2-5, with TRBD2 identical over 7 bases. The CDR3 has 14 amino acids. The germline V gene encodes CDR1 LNHNV and CDR2 YYDKDF (reference sequence). Losses at the gene ends were 5 bases for V and 4 bases for J; bases not matched to a gene: 7. This CDR3 is CATSGGLVVETQYF. CDR3 coding DNA: TGTGCCACCAGCGGTGGACTAGTCGTAGAGACCCAGTACTTC.

The chain joins TRBV11-1 to TRBJ1-6; D not certain. Germline values: CDR1 SGHAT, CDR2 FQDESV (reference sequence). Trimming stripped 1 base from V and 8 bases from J, with 15 bases between. The CDR3 consists of 16 residues. CDR3 sequence reads: CASSLGKDKSDSPLHF. The CDR3 DNA reads as TGTGCCAGCAGCTTAGGAAAAGACAAATCCGATTCACCCCTCCACTTT.

In this sample, this clonotype turned up many times. The chain employs TRBV21-1 and TRBJ2-2; TRBD2, as called in the table, went unchecked against the DNA. TRBV21-1 is deemed a pseudogene. This CDR3 region has 16 residues. The CDR3 sequence: CASSASGTSYTGELFF. The CDR3 region has the DNA TGTGCCAGCAGCGCCTCCGGGACTAGCTACACCGGGGAGCTGTTTTTT.